These T cell receptor beta chains were read from a single sample in a study of vaccination effects on CD4 cells after COVID-19. The protocol was immunoSEQ multiplex PCR, while the TCRdb copy is restricted to in-frame clones and leaves out a portion. The sample shows approximately 20,000 clones, over 60% of them seen only once. These receptors have no known antigen. This specimen was CD4+ T cells from PBMCs cultured with HCoV-NL63 spike peptides, taken before COVID-19 vaccination. These TCRs come from a human donor who received a COVID-19 vaccine. CDR3s include the opening cysteine and the closing phenylalanine or tryptophan. The D gene is left open where the match is weak. Clone size is not always given. Where it is, it says once, few, many or a class for expanded clones.

NA NA TRBJ2-7 TRBV6-1 TGTGCCACGGCGTCTAATTCCTACGAGCAGTACTTC CATASNSYEQYF
NA NA TRBJ2-2 TRBV28 TGTGCCAGCAGTTTATGGGTCACATCGTACACCGGGGAGCTGTTTTTT CASSLWVTSYTGELFF
once TRBD2 TRBJ2-1 TRBV3-1/TRBV3-2 TGTGCCAGCACCTCCCTAGCGGGCAGTTACAATGAGCAGTTCTTC CASTSLAGSYNEQFF
NA NA TRBJ1-2 TRBV5-4 TGTGCCAGCAGCTTGGACACCGTGGCCTATGGCTACACCTTC CASSLDTVAYGYTF
NA TRBD2 TRBJ2-3 TRBV30 TGTGCCTCACAACCGGGGGGTGGCACAGATACGCAGTATTTT CASQPGGGTDTQYF
NA NA TRBJ1-1 TRBV7-9 TGTGCCAGCAGCGAGGACAGGAACACTGAAGCTTTCTTT CASSEDRNTEAFF
once NA TRBJ1-6 TRBV7-9 TGTGCCAGCAGCTTAAGTATCTCTGGGAGGTCCTATAATTCACCCCTCCACTTT CASSLSISGRSYNSPLHF
NA NA TRBJ2-2 TRBV6-5 TGTGCCACCGAGTTAGGAACCGGGGAGCTGTTTTTT CATELGTGELFF
NA TRBD1 TRBJ1-3 TRBV18 TGTGCCAGCTCACCGTCAGCGAGACAGGGTACTGGAAACACCATATATTTT CASSPSARQGTGNTIYF
NA NA TRBJ1-6 TRBV6-6 TGTGCCAGCAGCTGGAATGCCGTAAATTCACCCCTCCACTTT CASSWNAVNSPLHF
NA NA TRBJ1-1 TRBV3-1/TRBV3-2 TGTGCCAGCCGTAGGAGCGACTTAAACACTGAAGCTTTCTTT CASRRSDLNTEAFF
NA NA TRBJ1-2 TRBV25-1 TGTGCCAGCAGTGTGGCTTATGGCTACACCTTC CASSVAYGYTF
NA NA TRBJ1-6 TRBV25-1 TGTGCCAGCAGGCCCTTTGGGCAGGGACTAAATTCACCCCTCCACTTT CASRPFGQGLNSPLHF
NA TRBD1 TRBJ1-1 TRBV9 TGTGCCAGCAGCGTAGGACAGGGCCGGACTGAAGCTTTCTTT CASSVGQGRTEAFF
NA NA TRBJ1-1 TRBV6-5 TGTGCCAGCAGCGATATAAACAGGAACACTGAAGCTTTCTTT CASSDINRNTEAFF
NA NA TRBJ2-1 TRBV5-1 TGCGCCAGCAGCTTGACAGGGTATGGCGATGAGCAGTTCTTC CASSLTGYGDEQFF
once NA TRBJ1-1 TRBV3-1/TRBV3-2 TGTGCCAGCAGCCAAGCGGGGATTAACACTGAAGCTTTCTTT CASSQAGINTEAFF
NA TRBD2 TRBJ2-5 TRBV7-2 TGTGCCAGCAGCTTATGGCTAGCGGGCGGGCAAGAGACCCAGTACTTC CASSLWLAGGQETQYF
NA NA TRBJ2-7 TRBV30 TGTGCCTGGAGTGGGTGGCAGACCCGCTCCTACGAGCAGTACTTC CAWSGWQTRSYEQYF
few NA TRBJ2-3 TRBV6-5 TGTGCCAGCAGTTCCGGGACACTGATCACAGATACGCAGTATTTT CASSSGTLITDTQYF
NA NA TRBJ2-7 TRBV29-1 TGCAGCGTTGAAGTCGCTAGTACCTACGAGCAGTACTTC CSVEVASTYEQYF
few TRBD2 TRBJ2-2 TRBV3-1/TRBV3-2 TGTGCCAGCAGCCAAGAAGCGGGAGGGATCGGGGAGCTGTTTTTT CASSQEAGGIGELFF
NA NA TRBJ2-1 TRBV7-2 TGTGCCAGCAGCTTAGGGGGACTTTACAATGAGCAGTTCTTC CASSLGGLYNEQFF
once TRBD2 TRBJ2-5 TRBV20-1 TGCAGTGCTAGTTTAGGCGGGAGGGCCGGAGAGACCCAGTACTTC CSASLGGRAGETQYF
NA TRBD1 TRBJ1-1 TRBV2 TGTGCCAGCATTCGCGACAGGGGAGGGAACACTGAAGCTTTCTTT CASIRDRGGNTEAFF
NA NA TRBJ1-2 TRBV20-1 TGCAGTGCTAGAAGGACGACCGGCTACACCTTC CSARRTTGYTF
NA NA TRBJ1-2 TRBV7-9 TGTGCCAGCAGCTTGCCCCTTACAGGGAACTATGGCTACACCTTC CASSLPLTGNYGYTF
few NA TRBJ2-7 TRBV30 TGTGCCTGGAGTGTGTCTTCATACGAGCAGTACTTC CAWSVSSYEQYF
NA NA TRBJ1-1 TRBV7-2 TGTGCCAGCCTCGCGACCAGGACTGGGACTGAAGCTTTCTTT CASLATRTGTEAFF
NA NA TRBJ1-1 TRBV5-1 TGCGCCAGCAGCACTGGTATGCCTGAAGCTTTCTTT CASSTGMPEAFF
NA NA TRBJ2-5 TRBV24-1 TGTGCCACCAGTACAGAGCGGGTGGAAGAGACCCAGTACTTC CATSTERVEETQYF
NA NA TRBJ2-7 TRBV6-6 TGTGCCAGCAGTTACTTACAGGGTCGGGAGCAGTACTTC CASSYLQGREQYF
NA TRBD2 TRBJ2-1 TRBV29-1 TGCAGCCTTTCCCCCACCTTGGGGGGGGGTAATGAGCAGTTCTTC CSLSPTLGGGNEQFF
NA NA TRBJ1-6 TRBV7-2 TGTGCCAGCAGCCTAAATAATTCACCCCTCCACTTT CASSLNNSPLHF
NA NA TRBJ1-3 TRBV6-1 TGTGCCAGCAGTGAAATTTACTCTGGAAACACCATATATTTT CASSEIYSGNTIYF
NA TRBD1 TRBJ1-6 TRBV6-6 TGTGCCAGCACCTTACAGGGGATGAGATCACCCCTCCACTTT CASTLQGMRSPLHF
NA NA TRBJ1-3 TRBV9 TGTGCCAGCAGCGCCACAGGGCCCACCATATATTTT CASSATGPTIYF
NA TRBD1 TRBJ2-7 TRBV7-2 TGTGCCAGCAGCCTTCCGGACAGGGGGTTCTACGAGCAGTACTTC CASSLPDRGFYEQYF
NA TRBD1 TRBJ2-1 TRBV5-4 TGTGCCAGCAGCCCCGGGACAGGGGGTTTCAATGAGCAGTTCTTC CASSPGTGGFNEQFF
NA TRBD2 TRBJ2-3 TRBV10-3 TGTGCCATCAGTGAGACCTCTCGACTAGCGGGGCCCACAGATACGCAGTATTTT CAISETSRLAGPTDTQYF
NA NA TRBJ1-2 TRBV28 TGTGCCAGCAGACCCGCCTTTCTGGGAGTGGGAGGCTACACCTTC CASRPAFLGVGGYTF
NA NA TRBJ2-3 TRBV2 TGTGCCAGCCCGCCGGGGCGCACAGATACGCAGTATTTT CASPPGRTDTQYF
NA TRBD1 TRBJ1-4 TRBV7-8 TGTGCCAGCAGACCCGCCGGGACAGGGAATGAAAAACTGTTTTTT CASRPAGTGNEKLFF
NA NA TRBJ1-1 TRBV4-1 TGCGCCAGCAGGGAATTTGCGGACACTGAAGCTTTCTTT CASREFADTEAFF
NA NA TRBJ1-5 TRBV6-1 TGTGCCAGCAGTGAAGTGGTCACCTCCAATCAGCCCCAGCATTTT CASSEVVTSNQPQHF
NA TRBD1 TRBJ1-2 TRBV28 TGTGCCAGCACCAATTACAGGGGTCCCTACACCTTC CASTNYRGPYTF
NA TRBD2 TRBJ2-4 TRBV5-1 TGCGCCAGCAGCTTGGGGACTAGTAAGGACATTCAGTACTTC CASSLGTSKDIQYF
NA NA TRBJ1-2 TRBV12-3/TRBV12-4 TGTGCCAGCAGTTTGAACGTTGGGGGCTACACCTTC CASSLNVGGYTF
NA NA TRBJ1-5 TRBV7-9 TGTGCCAGCAGCTTGGGCCTGGGCAGCAATCAGCCCCAGCATTTT CASSLGLGSNQPQHF
NA NA TRBJ1-5 TRBV23-1 TGCGCCAGCAGTCAATCGGGAGGAAGGGGGTTCGGGGGTAATCAGCCCCAGCATTTT CASSQSGGRGFGGNQPQHF
few TRBD1 TRBJ1-2 TRBV19 TGTGCCAGTAGTGCCGGGACAGGGGGCGCCTATGGCTACACCTTC CASSAGTGGAYGYTF
NA NA TRBJ1-4 TRBV28 TGTGCCAGCAAGATCGGAGGGGCAGGGAAAGAAAAACTGTTTTTT CASKIGGAGKEKLFF
NA NA TRBJ1-6 TRBV6-5 TGTGCCAGCGATCCAGACTATAATTCACCCCTCCACTTT CASDPDYNSPLHF